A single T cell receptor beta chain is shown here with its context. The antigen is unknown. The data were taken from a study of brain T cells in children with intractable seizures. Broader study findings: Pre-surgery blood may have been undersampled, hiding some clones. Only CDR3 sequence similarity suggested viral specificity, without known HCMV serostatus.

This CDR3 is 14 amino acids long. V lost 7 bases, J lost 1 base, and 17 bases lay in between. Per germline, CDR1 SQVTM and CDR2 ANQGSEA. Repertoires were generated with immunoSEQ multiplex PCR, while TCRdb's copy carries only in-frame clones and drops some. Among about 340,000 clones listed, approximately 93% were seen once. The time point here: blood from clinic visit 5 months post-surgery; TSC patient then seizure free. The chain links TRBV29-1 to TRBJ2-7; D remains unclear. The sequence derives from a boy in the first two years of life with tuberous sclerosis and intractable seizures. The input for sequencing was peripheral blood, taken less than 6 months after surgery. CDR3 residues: CSATNFLGSYEQYF. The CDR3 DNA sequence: TGCAGCGCCACTAACTTTTTGGGGTCCTACGAGCAGTACTTC.